Given below is one T cell receptor (beta chain) in context. These data come from a study of blood T cell repertoires in COVID-19. Original data processing: How many nucleated cells were present was estimated from reference gene primer amplification. TCRdb's copy holds only in-frame clones and misses some; the assay was immunoSEQ multiplex PCR. The DNA gave D and trimming, while V, J and clone size come from that table. The data hold roughly 170,000 clones, with less than 90% observed a single time. The V gene's germline CDR1 is SGDLS and CDR2 YYNGEE. The ends were cut back, 0 bases at V and 0 bases at J, with 13 bases in the middle. This CDR3 is 17 amino acids long.

The sequenced material came from peripheral blood. This clonotype was obtained from a man aged 70 or older with active or convalescent COVID-19. The chain employs TRBV9 and TRBJ1-3, with D hard to call. The CDR3 DNA follows: TGTGCCAGCAGCGTAGGTGTTCGGTTGTCCTCTGGAAACACCATATATTTT. As protein: CASSVGVRLSSGNTIYF.